What follows is one T cell receptor beta chain and its context. This CDR3 is 11 amino acids long. Germline CDR1 reads DFQATT; CDR2 reads SNEGSKA (reference sequence). Trimming removed 3 bases from V and 2 bases from J, with 5 bases in between. This record comes from a study of technical replicates of blood from several donors. The method was immunoSEQ multiplex PCR; TCRdb's version includes in-frame clones alone and lacks a portion of them. Found here are about 79,000 clones, roughly 94% of them singletons; the top ten hold around 0.26%. The V and J genes are TRBV20-1 and TRBJ2-7, with unresolved D. Material for sequencing was T cells isolated from PBMCs. The sequence came from a human donor in good health. Here the CDR3 DNA reads TGCAGTGCTAGCCGTGCCTACGAGCAGTACTTC. This translates into CSASRAYEQYF.